Below are 9 T cell receptor beta chains sequenced from a single sample in a study of sequential checkpoint blockade in melanoma. Treatment specified: randomized to nivolumab then ipilimumab (arm A) or the reverse (arm B). Some clones are missing from TCRdb's copy, which holds only in-frame ones; the method was immunoSEQ multiplex PCR. The sample carries about 19,000 clones, just under 75% recorded once. The material was CD8+ T cells sorted from blood (inferred from file names), obtained from a patient given nivolumab and ipilimumab in sequence. These receptors were taken from a human donor with melanoma.

V gene TRBV2 combines with J gene TRBJ1-2; 9 bases match TRBD1. The CDR3 spans 14 residues. Trimming took 4 bases from V and 2 from J; bases not matched to a gene: 2. The germline V gene encodes CDR1 SNHLY and CDR2 FYNNEI. The CDR3 is CASSGGTGNYGYTF. The CDR3 coding sequence is TGTGCCAGCAGTGGAGGGACAGGGAACTATGGCTACACCTTC.

Comment on this clone: Compared with germline, one end of the junction differs, possibly owing to a read error. The chain carries TRBV5-4 and TRBJ2-7; TRBD1 is a possible D gene (6 bases). The CDR3 totals 12 residues. Germline V lookup: CDR1 SGHNT, CDR2 YYREEE (reference sequence). The CDR3 spells CASSDGTHEQYF. CDR3 sequence (DNA): TGCGCCAGCAGTGACGGGACACACGAGCAGTACTTC.

This sequence joins TRBV6-5 and TRBJ2-5; 9 bases fit TRBD1. Matching the DNA end better, TRBJ2-7 makes the J call doubtful. There are 14 residues in the CDR3. Looked up from germline, CDR1 is MNHEY and CDR2 is SVGAGI. DNA for the CDR3: TGTGCCAGCAAGCCGGGACAGGGTTTAGACGAGCAGTACTTC. Translated, it gives CASKPGQGLDEQYF.

The chain uses TRBV30 and TRBJ1-2, with D unresolved. The CDR3 length is 13 residues. Trimming pared 5 bases from V and 5 bases from J, leaving 15 bases between. The germline CDR1 and CDR2 sequences are GTSNPN and SVGIG (reference sequence). Here the CDR3 reads CAWYGPSRYGYTF. For the CDR3, the DNA is TGTGCCTGGTACGGTCCAAGTCGGTATGGCTACACCTTC.

This clone was found a few times. This CDR3 reads CASSDGTGAYNEQFF. Here the CDR3 DNA reads TGCGCCAGCAGTGATGGGACAGGGGCGTACAATGAGCAGTTCTTC. V gene TRBV10-2 combines with J gene TRBJ2-1, with TRBD1 matching over 10 bases. V was clipped by 3 bases and J by 4 bases; unmatched bases: 3. The CDR3 is 15 residues long. The germline V gene encodes CDR1 WSHSY and CDR2 SAAADI.

In its sample, this clone was seen a few times. This chain joins TRBV5-5 and TRBJ2-7; D unresolved. V lost 0 bases, J lost 5 bases, and 9 bases lay in between. The germline V gene has CDR1 SGHKS and CDR2 YYEKEE (reference sequence). CDR3 size: 13 residues. CDR3 DNA: TGTGCCAGCAGCTTGGCTTTCGACAACGAGCAGTACTTC. This translates into CASSLAFDNEQYF. Drawing the rest from reference TRBV5-5 and TRBJ2-7, the complete variable domain is DAGVTQSPTHLIKTRGQQVTLRCSPISGHKSVSWYQQVLGQGPQFIFQYYEKEERGRGNFPDRFSARQFPNYSSELNVNALLLGDSALYLCASSLAFDNEQYFGPGTRLTVT.

The chain couples TRBV7-8 to TRBJ2-5; 7 nucleotides match TRBD1. The J call may be in error: the DNA end matches TRBJ2-7 better. Germline V lookup: CDR1 SGHVS, CDR2 FQNEAQ. CDR3 length: 15 amino acids. CDR3 residues: CASSPPGQKSYEQYF. DNA of the CDR3: TGTGCCAGCAGCCCACCGGGACAGAAATCCTACGAGCAGTACTTC.

The chain couples TRBV10-3 to TRBJ2-7; D uncertain. The CDR3 runs 15 residues. Trimming removed 3 bases from V and 1 base from J, with 13 bases in between. Germline CDR1 is ENHRY and CDR2 is SYGVKD. This CDR3 is CAISEVMGKSYEQYF. For the CDR3, the DNA is TGTGCCATCAGTGAAGTTATGGGCAAATCCTACGAGCAGTACTTC.

V usage is TRBV7-3 and J usage is TRBJ2-1, with 8 positions matching TRBD2. Germline CDR1 is SGHTA and CDR2 is FQGTGA. There are 14 residues in the CDR3. V was clipped by 3 bases and J by 9 bases; unmatched bases: 7. In DNA, the CDR3 is TGTGCCAGCAGCTTGGGACTAGAAGGGGGTGAGCAGTTCTTC. Protein product: CASSLGLEGGEQFF.